Listed here are 9 T cell receptor beta chains from one sample, sequenced in a study of vaccination and CD4 T cells after COVID-19. Described treatment: roughly 11-day PBMC culture with coronavirus spike peptide pools or control peptides (ViraFEST assay). For these receptors, no antigen is known. An Oncomine TCR Beta short-read assay was used to sequence the DNA from cultured CD4+ T cells. TCRdb analysed the PCR reads with MiXCR anew, one entry per CDR3 protein. Among 8,000 to 10,000 distinct CDR3 sequences, 30% to 40% were seen once, and the ten largest hold roughly 15%. The sequenced material came from CD4+ T cells from blood, cultured in vitro. The receptors shown here come from a human donor who had recovered from COVID-19.

Here the CDR3 reads CAWSVSWTSGTYNEQFF. Written as DNA, the CDR3 is TGTGCCTGGAGTGTAAGTTGGACTAGCGGAACCTACAATGAGCAGTTCTTC. The gene calls are TRBV30 and TRBJ2-1, with TRBD2 identical over 10 bases. The germline CDR1 and CDR2 sequences are GTSNPN and SVGIG (reference sequence). Losses at the gene ends were 0 bases for V and 2 bases for J; bases not matched to a gene: 7. The CDR3 is 17 amino acids. The complete variable domain, with remaining parts taken from reference TRBV30 and TRBJ2-1, reads SQTIHQWPATLVQPVGSPLSLECTVEGTSNPNLYWYRQAAGRGLQLLFYSVGIGQISSEVPQNLSASRPQDRQFILSSKKLLLSDSGFYLCAWSVSWTSGTYNEQFFGPGTRLTVL.

The chain uses TRBV7-2 and TRBJ1-1; the D is unclear. The CDR3 is made up of 13 amino acids. Germline CDR1 SGHTA, CDR2 FQGNSA. V was shortened by 2 bases and J by 0 bases, with 4 bases between the two germline ends. The CDR3 region is CASSLSLNTEAFF. As DNA, the CDR3 is TGTGCCAGCAGCTTAAGTCTGAACACTGAAGCTTTCTTT.

The rearrangement uses TRBV6-1 and TRBJ2-3, with TRBD1 as a possible D gene (6 bases). V lost 7 bases and J lost 5, with 19 bases in between. CDR3 length: 15 residues. CDR1 and CDR2 from the germline V gene are MNHNS and SASEGT. The CDR3 DNA is TGTGCCAGCACTTCGAACAGGGCTGATAGAGATACGCAGTATTTT. Translating gives CASTSNRADRDTQYF.

The rearrangement links TRBV7-9 to TRBJ1-2; D is possibly TRBD1 (5 bases). In germline, CDR1 is SEHNR, CDR2 FQNEAQ (reference sequence). Trimming removed 5 bases at V and 8 bases at J, with 18 bases between. This CDR3 region has 14 residues. This chain's CDR3 is CASSTGGSLRGYTF. CDR3 in DNA: TGTGCCAGCAGCACCGGGGGGAGTCTGCGGGGCTACACCTTC.

This chain connects TRBV19 to TRBJ1-3; D gene unclear. CDR3 length equals 14 residues. Germline V gene sequence: CDR1 LNHDA, CDR2 SQIVND (reference sequence). V was cut by 7 bases and J by 5 bases, with 15 bases left in between. CDR3 sequence reads: CASNPSMTRNTIYF. CDR3 bases: TGTGCCAGTAATCCCTCCATGACTAGAAACACCATATATTTT.

This chain connects TRBV20-1 to TRBJ1-1; D is possibly TRBD1 (5 bases). V was shortened by 0 bases and J by 4 bases, with 15 bases between the two germline ends. CDR1 is DFQATT and CDR2 is SNEGSKA in the germline V gene (reference sequence). The CDR3 is 15 residues long. In nucleotides, the CDR3 is TGCAGTGCTAGAGATTCAGGGCCTATGGCCACTGAAGCTTTCTTT. Translating it yields CSARDSGPMATEAFF.

The rearrangement uses TRBV6-1 and TRBJ1-3; D possibly corresponds to TRBD1 (6 bases). Germline assignment: CDR1 MNHNS and CDR2 SASEGT. The CDR3 contains 15 residues. Trimming removed 6 bases from V and 4 bases from J, with 16 bases in between. In nucleotides, the CDR3 is TGTGCCAGCAGATCCACAGGGCCCGACGGAAACACCATATATTTT. Amino acid sequence: CASRSTGPDGNTIYF.

The gene calls are TRBV30 and TRBJ1-2, with 9 bases fitting TRBD1. Germline CDR1 is GTSNPN and CDR2 is SVGIG (reference sequence). This CDR3 region has 13 residues. Unmatched junction bases numbered 3, after V lost 5 bases and J lost 2 bases. The CDR3 is CAWGTGYNYGYTF. The CDR3 DNA sequence: TGTGCCTGGGGGACAGGGTACAACTATGGCTACACCTTC.

In its sample, this clonotype was seen a few times. This rearrangement joins TRBV5-4 to TRBJ2-5; D might be TRBD1 or TRBD2, each matching 5 bases. The CDR3 length is 15 residues. Looked up from germline, CDR1 is SGHNT and CDR2 is YYREEE (reference sequence). Trimming took 1 base from V and 4 from J, leaving 14 bases between them. CDR3 bases: TGTGCCAGCAGCTTGATTTCAGGGAGAGGAGAGACCCAGTACTTC. Translation: CASSLISGRGETQYF.